This TCR beta chain was captured by sequencing in a study of CD8 T cells in Susac syndrome. Random hexamers were used to reverse transcribe roughly 0.45 to 1 ug of RNA. TCRdb itself ran the immunoSEQ multiplex PCR reads through MiXCR, one entry per CDR3 protein. The profile covers 75,000 to 95,000 distinct CDR3 sequences, with over 85% appearing a single time and 0.4% to 0.55% taken by the ten largest. Sequencing used CD8+ T cells from PBMCs. The receptor's source is a human donor with Susac syndrome.

CDR3 region: CASSFNLAGSRDTQYF. Here the CDR3 DNA reads TGTGCCAGCAGCTTTAATCTAGCGGGGTCCAGGGATACGCAGTATTTT. The chain links TRBV5-4 to TRBJ2-3, with 9 bases that match TRBD2. This CDR3 is built from 16 residues. The germline gives CDR1 SGHNT, CDR2 YYREEE (reference sequence). V was clipped by 2 bases and J by 6 bases; unmatched bases: 10. Variable domain in full (rest from reference TRBV5-4 and TRBJ2-3): ETGVTQSPTHLIKTRGQQVTLRCSSQSGHNTVSWYQQALGQGPQFIFQYYREEENGRGNFPPRFSGLQFPNYSSELNVNALELDDSALYLCASSFNLAGSRDTQYFGPGTRLTVL.